This T cell receptor (beta chain) was captured in a study of early T cells in non-severe SARS-CoV-2 infection. Study details: Sequencing input comprised bulk RNA from unsorted whole blood; chain pairing was not available. Study conclusions and caveats: Database matching using VDJdb favored anti-spike CD8 responses, with private and CD4 specificities left missing.

This CDR3 contains 14 residues. Germline assignment: CDR1 DFQATT and CDR2 SNEGSKA (reference sequence). The germline V and J ends were trimmed by 2 bases and 6 bases, with 15 bases remaining between them. A note on this clonotype: Antigen unknown.

Individual cDNA molecules received unique molecular identifiers during library preparation. TCRdb independently ran MiXCR on the 5' RACE reads; one entry per CDR3 protein. The table records 20,000 to 25,000 distinct CDR3 sequences, approximately 5% of them present only once. This TCR came from an adult who was a healthcare worker with PCR-confirmed SARS-CoV-2 infection or an uninfected control (not recorded which). Sequencing was done on a sample of whole blood. The chain recombines TRBV20-1 with TRBJ2-3; D gene uncertain. In DNA, the CDR3 is TGCAGTGCTAGAACCCTCAACGGAGAGGATACGCAGTATTTT. It yields the protein CSARTLNGEDTQYF.